This entry is about one TCR beta chain. These data belong to a study of blood T cell repertoires in COVID-19. Profiled with immunoSEQ multiplex PCR; TCRdb holds only in-frame clones, not every one. The sample records 350,000 to 400,000 clones, roughly 90% being singletons. The germline V gene encodes CDR1 MDHEN and CDR2 SYDVKM. The CDR3 contains 15 residues. The junction had 8 bases not matched to a gene; V was cut back by 5 bases and J by 1 base. Sequencing was carried out using peripheral blood. The J gene is TRBJ2-7, the V gene TRBV28; 7 positions agree with TRBD1. This receptor was identified in a woman in her twenties or thirties with COVID-19, enrolled during active disease. CDR3 DNA sequence: TGTGCCAGCAGTCGACGAGACAGGGATTCCTACGAGCAGTACGTC. It encodes CASSRRDRDSYEQYV.